Given below is one T cell receptor beta chain in context. Its antigen is undetermined. Sequencing used immunoSEQ v3.0 at survey level. Profiling relied on immunoSEQ multiplex PCR, and the TCRdb table lists in-frame clones only, not all of them. This sample has roughly 18,000 clones, with around 77% found just once. These data are taken from a study of long-term antiretroviral therapy in people with HIV. Findings and caveats of the study: Comparison with controls showed narrower CDR3 length ranges in HIV repertoires. Diversity measured after ART increased yet remained under transplant donor controls.

This clonotype originated in a man in his fifties with HIV. The specimen was unsorted PBMCs, collected 2.2 years after starting antiretroviral therapy.

CDR3 sequence (DNA): TGTGCCAGCAGCTCAGACAGGGTCTATGGCTACACCTTC. This codes for CASSSDRVYGYTF. The J gene is TRBJ1-2, the V gene TRBV14; TRBD1 matches 7 bases. The germline V gene has CDR1 SGHDN and CDR2 FVKESK. Losses at the gene ends were 5 bases for V and 4 bases for J; bases not matched to a gene: 4. There are 13 residues in the CDR3.